The present entry profiles one T cell receptor (beta chain) with its context. From germline, CDR1 is MDHEN and CDR2 SYDVKM. Trimming took 4 bases from V and 0 from J, leaving 13 bases between them. The CDR3 sequence is 16 residues long. The data derive from a study of blood T cell repertoires in COVID-19. About the study: Researchers got acute and convalescent COVID-19 samples from the United States, Italy and Spain.

Per the authors' pipeline: How many nucleated cells were present was estimated from reference gene primer amplification. Libraries were prepared by immunoSEQ multiplex PCR; TCRdb keeps only in-frame clonotypes and omits some of them. That table is the source of V, J and clone size, and D and trimming were worked out from the DNA. This table holds more than 300,000 clones, roughly 86% found once. The genes are TRBV28 and TRBJ1-3; D might be TRBD1 (6 bases). The sequencing sample was made of peripheral blood. The sequence came from a woman younger than 45 with COVID-19, enrolled during active disease. CDR3 sequence (DNA): TGTGCCAGCAGTTCGCCGGGACACCACTCTGGAAACACCATATATTTT. Its translation: CASSSPGHHSGNTIYF.